This T cell receptor (beta chain) came from a study of metastatic and nonmetastatic thyroid tumors (dated by TCRdb to 2019 to 2021). With respect to the entire study: Repertoires were compared across peripheral blood and tumor or nodule tissue samples from malignant and benign thyroid patients.

From the germline V gene, CDR1 is MDHEN and CDR2 is SYDVKM. Cut back by 2 bases and 2 bases, the V and J ends lie 28 bases apart. Counted from cysteine to phenylalanine, this CDR3 has 21 amino acids. Only the CDR3 DNA is retained, 63 bases long and in frame from the first base. This clone was picked up many times. Its cognate antigen has yet to be identified. The record has no base qualities; no much larger clone is one base away. None of the patients had been given any treatment before thyroid surgery. The study retrospectively analysed patient clinical samples collected from the early 2010s to the late 2010s using T-cell receptor beta sequencing. The library was generated by PCR. TCRdb records Illumina HiSeq 4000 as the sequencer. High-throughput sequencing was used to profile the TCR beta-chain CDR3 region of every patient. Per the original workflow: The researchers built a classifier to tell apart papillary thyroid cancer patients with distant metastasis, based on CDR3 differences among clinicopathological groups. Repertoire diversity was assessed with the Shannon index, and tumor-blood repertoire similarity with the Morisita-Horn index. TCRdb itself trimmed the public reads at Q25 with fastp, ran MiXCR and retained productive beta chains. These V and J calls are TCRdb output, not the study's own analysis. This sample lists around 19,000 clones; 15% to 18% were detected once. The biggest ten clones account for approximately 35% of the sample.

Study-wide findings and limitations: In both blood and tumor samples, TCR beta diversity was reported to be significantly higher in malignant tumors than in benign nodules.

The V and J segments used are TRBV28 and TRBJ1-5; D gene: possibly TRBD1, on 5 matching bases. The sequence derives from a female donor with papillary thyroid cancer or a benign thyroid nodule (not recorded which). Some clones in this sample may be carry-over from other donors' samples. Sequenced input: blood. The nucleotides are TGTGCCAGCAGTTTACTCGCGATCCGCGACCGGGTCATAGGGGGCAATCAGCCCCAGCATTTT. This translates into CASSLLAIRDRVIGGNQPQHF.